The 27 T cell receptor beta chains given below trace back to one sample, sequenced in a study of blood T cells in healthy people across ages. The use of a sample-barcoded 5' primer and a J-beta primer mix characterized a second PCR of 7 to 11 cycles. From the 5' RACE reads, TCRdb called clonotypes with MiXCR, one entry per CDR3 protein. The sample has some 920,000 distinct CDR3 sequences; around 54% are singletons. Sequencing was carried out using blood. All receptors come from a woman in her sixties or seventies in good health.

This clonotype was counted a few times. The J gene is TRBJ2-7, the V gene TRBV7-9, with D perhaps TRBD1 or TRBD2 (5 bases each). Trimming removed 4 bases from V and 2 bases from J, with 18 bases in between. The CDR3 runs to 16 residues. CDR1 and CDR2 from the germline V gene are SEHNR and FQNEAQ (reference sequence). This CDR3 is CASSSEPGHGTYEQYF. As DNA, the CDR3 is TGTGCCAGCAGCTCTGAGCCCGGACACGGGACCTACGAGCAGTACTTC. Based on the CDR3 plus reference TRBV7-9 and TRBJ2-7, the full variable domain is DTGVSQNPRHKITKRGQNVTFRCDPISEHNRLYWYRQTLGQGPEFLTYFQNEAQLEKSRLLSDRFSAERPKGSFSTLEIQRTEQGDSAMYLCASSSEPGHGTYEQYFGPGTRLTVT.

The sample holds a few counts of this clonotype. The chain joins TRBV29-1 to TRBJ2-1; D remains unclear. The ends were cut back, 4 bases at V and 2 bases at J, with 6 bases in the middle. The CDR3 runs 12 residues. Germline CDR1 is SQVTM and CDR2 is ANQGSEA. The CDR3 DNA sequence: TGCAGCGTTGTAGGACCCTACAATGAGCAGTTCTTC. It is translated as CSVVGPYNEQFF.

This clonotype was recorded once. The junction departs from the called germline gene at one end, perhaps through a read error. J is TRBJ2-1 and V is TRBV15; 8 positions agree with TRBD2. The CDR3 covers 14 residues. Germline values: CDR1 LNHNV, CDR2 YYDKDF (reference sequence). CDR3 in amino acids: CATCVERGINERFF. DNA of the CDR3: TGTGCCACCTGCGTGGAGCGGGGGATCAATGAGCGGTTCTTC.

Points on this clonotype: This could be a read error, since a much larger clone is one nucleotide away. The chain links TRBV29-1 to TRBJ1-4, with D possibly matching TRBD1 (6 bases). With 7 bases removed from V and 8 bases from J, the gap between germline ends came to 20 bases. CDR3 size: 14 residues. The V gene's germline CDR1 is SQVTM and CDR2 ANQGSEA. CDR3 in amino acids: CSARTDSDSEKLFF. In nucleotides, the CDR3 is TGCAGCGCTCGAACGGACAGTGATTCGGAAAAACTGTTTTTT.

The chain links TRBV27 to TRBJ1-1; D uncertain. CDR1 is MNHEY and CDR2 is SMNVEV in the germline V gene (reference sequence). This CDR3 contains 14 residues. V gave up 4 bases and J gave up 4 bases, with 13 bases separating them. The CDR3 spells CASSSINAGTEAFF. The DNA of the CDR3 is TGTGCCAGCAGTTCAATTAATGCCGGCACTGAAGCTTTCTTT.

This chain connects TRBV14 to TRBJ2-1; 7 nucleotides line up with TRBD1. Germline V gene lookup returns CDR1 SGHDN and CDR2 FVKESK. This CDR3 spans 15 amino acids. V lost 3 bases, J lost 5 bases, and 7 bases stayed unmatched. This CDR3 reads CASSQGTVSHNEQFF. Written as DNA, the CDR3 is TGTGCCAGCAGCCAGGGGACAGTCTCTCACAATGAGCAGTTCTTC.

V and J are TRBV5-6 and TRBJ2-3, with 9 bases matching TRBD2. Looked up from germline, CDR1 is SGHDT and CDR2 is YYEEEE. The CDR3 spans 15 residues. The V gene end was trimmed by 6 bases and the J gene end by 2 bases; junction bases not matched to a gene: 7. CDR3 residues: CASKFLAGDTDTQYF. The CDR3 region has the DNA TGTGCCAGCAAATTTTTAGCGGGGGACACAGATACGCAGTATTTT.

V usage is TRBV10-3 and J usage is TRBJ2-3; D perhaps matches TRBD1 (6 bases). This CDR3 spans 14 amino acids. V lost 2 bases, J lost 4 bases, and 10 bases lay in between. Germline CDR1 is ENHRY and CDR2 is SYGVKD. CDR3 nucleotides: TGTGCCATCAGTGAGAAGGGGGTGGCAGATACGCAGTATTTT. The encoded protein is CAISEKGVADTQYF.

The V gene is TRBV6-5, the J gene TRBJ1-4; D gene ambiguous. V lost 2 bases and J 4 bases, leaving 5 bases between the germline ends. The CDR3 has 13 residues. CDR1 and CDR2 (germline): MNHEY, SVGAGI. Here the CDR3 reads CASSYQHNEKLFF. The CDR3 coding sequence is TGTGCCAGCAGTTACCAACATAATGAAAAACTGTTTTTT.

V gene TRBV25-1 combines with J gene TRBJ1-2; maybe TRBD1 (5 bases). The V gene's germline CDR1 is MGHDK and CDR2 SYGVNS. The CDR3 totals 14 residues. Trimming took off 3 bases at V and 1 base at J, with 9 bases between the two ends. CDR3 protein: CASSDGQGNYGYTF. CDR3 nucleotides: TGTGCCAGCAGTGACGGGCAGGGTAACTATGGCTACACCTTC.

The chain couples TRBV7-8 to TRBJ1-4; D call uncertain. This CDR3 region has 15 residues. CDR1 and CDR2 from the germline V gene are SGHVS and FQNEAQ. Deletions cut 1 base from V and 5 bases from J, with 11 bases between. In DNA, the CDR3 is TGTGCCAGCAGCTTAGACGTGGTGGGCAATGAAAAACTGTTTTTT. Protein sequence: CASSLDVVGNEKLFF.

A word on this clonotype: This could be a read error, since a much larger clone is one nucleotide away. The rearrangement links TRBV28 to TRBJ1-2, with D maybe TRBD1 (5 bases). V was clipped by 4 bases and J by 4 bases, with 10 bases between them. Germline V gene data show CDR1 as MDHEN and CDR2 as SYDVKM. The CDR3 has 13 amino acids. The CDR3 loop reads CASSSGTIYGYTF. In nucleotides, the CDR3 is TGTGCCAGCAGTTCCGGGACCATCTATGGCTACACCTTC.

In the case of this clonotype: A read error may be the cause here, since a much bigger clone is one base away. V gene TRBV12-3 or TRBV12-4 combines with J gene TRBJ2-1; D perhaps matches TRBD1 (6 bases). CDR3 length: 14 residues. Deletions cut 3 bases from V and 10 bases from J, with 16 bases between. The chain's CDR3 is CASSFRQGPYEQFF. CDR3 in DNA: TGTGCCAGCAGTTTTCGCCAGGGGCCGTACGAGCAGTTCTTC.

This chain connects TRBV12-3 or TRBV12-4 to TRBJ2-1; TRBD2 might be the D (6 bases). The CDR3 runs 13 residues. Trimming took 7 bases from V and 7 from J, leaving 14 bases between them. The CDR3, as DNA: TGTGCCAGCAAAAGGCGGGATAAGAATGAGCAGTTCTTC. Protein product: CASKRRDKNEQFF.

The genes are TRBV6-2 or TRBV6-3 and TRBJ2-1; no reliable D call. The CDR3 loop spans 15 amino acids. Germline CDR1 and CDR2: MNHEY and SVGEGT. CDR3 loop: CTTYKGGLSYNEQFF. CDR3 in DNA: TGTACCACCTATAAAGGCGGATTATCCTACAATGAGCAGTTCTTC.

This chain connects TRBV5-1 to TRBJ2-1, with D hard to call. Germline V lookup: CDR1 SGHRS, CDR2 YFSETQ. V was pared by 0 bases and J by 0 bases, with 16 bases between. The CDR3 extends over 18 amino acids. The CDR3 sequence is CASSLEDTRQTSYNEQFF. CDR3 nucleotides: TGCGCCAGCAGCTTGGAGGATACGCGGCAGACCTCCTACAATGAGCAGTTCTTC.

Ten or more counts support this clonotype. The chain is built from TRBV5-1 and TRBJ2-7; D possibly uses TRBD1 or TRBD2 (5 bases each). The CDR3 has 11 residues. Between the trimmed V and J ends, which lost 10 bases and 5 bases, there was a span of 13 bases. CDR1 is SGHRS and CDR2 is YFSETQ in the germline V gene. The CDR3 loop is CACWDVDEQYF. CDR3 sequence (DNA): TGCGCCTGCTGGGACGTGGACGAGCAGTACTTC.

As concerns this clonotype: Relative to the germline gene, one junction end is altered; a read error may explain this. The chain has TRBV5-8 and TRBJ2-3, with 13 bases aligning to TRBD2. The germline V gene has CDR1 SGHTS and CDR2 YDEGEE. The length of the CDR3 is 16 residues. Written as DNA, the CDR3 is TGTGCCAGCAGCTTCTGGACTAGCGGGAGCCCAGATACGCGGTATTTT. Translation gives CASSFWTSGSPDTRYF.

V and J are TRBV5-1 and TRBJ2-7, with no clear D. CDR3 length equals 13 residues. With 1 base removed from V and 2 bases from J, the gap between germline ends came to 7 bases. The V gene's germline CDR1 is SGHRS and CDR2 YFSETQ. DNA of the CDR3: TGCGCCAGCAGCTTGCTAAGCGCCTACGAGCAGTACTTC. This gives the protein CASSLLSAYEQYF.

This clonotype has a handful of counts. The chain has TRBV5-4 and TRBJ2-7; D not certain. CDR1 is SGHNT, CDR2 YYREEE, per germline (reference sequence). V shed 4 bases and J shed 4 bases, with 15 bases lying between them. There are 14 residues in the CDR3. CDR3 sequence reads: CASSIGGWSYEQYF. CDR3 sequence (DNA): TGTGCCAGCAGCATTGGCGGCTGGTCTTACGAGCAGTACTTC.

This clonotype appeared a few times. The chain recombines TRBV20-1 with TRBJ2-7; 8 bases match TRBD1. This CDR3 spans 13 amino acids. The V segment lost 5 bases and the J segment 6 bases; nucleotides outside the gene matches: 9. CDR1 DFQATT and CDR2 SNEGSKA come from the germline V gene (reference sequence). The CDR3 nucleotides are TGCAGTGCTCCCTGGGACAGGAACTGCGAGCAGTACTTC. Translated: CSAPWDRNCEQYF.

Notes on this clonotype: Just one base apart from a much larger clone, this may be a read error. The CDR3 region has the DNA TGTGCCAGCAGTTCGGGACAGGATAATGAAAAACTGTTTTTT. It translates to CASSSGQDNEKLFF. The rearrangement uses TRBV28 and TRBJ1-4, with 8 bases lining up with TRBD1. Trimming took 4 bases from V and 4 from J; bases not matched to a gene: 2. CDR1 is MDHEN, CDR2 SYDVKM, per germline. The CDR3 totals 14 residues. Looking up the rest from reference TRBV28 and TRBJ1-4 gives the full variable domain: DVKVTQSSRYLVKRTGEKVFLECVQDMDHENMFWYRQDPGLGLRLIYFSYDVKMKEKGDIPEGYSVSREKKERFSLILESASTNQTSMYLCASSSGQDNEKLFFGSGTQLSVL.

J is TRBJ2-7 and V is TRBV13; 8 bases agree with TRBD1. Trimming removed 2 bases from V and 2 bases from J; junction bases left unmatched: 14. The CDR3 is 18 residues long. Per the germline V gene, CDR1 is PRHDT and CDR2 is FYEKMQ (reference sequence). The CDR3: CASSLIGLHRDRTYEQYF. The CDR3 nucleotides are TGTGCCAGCAGCTTAATAGGCCTGCACCGGGACAGGACCTACGAGCAGTACTTC.

This CDR3 reads CASSLEGFGSYEQYF. In DNA form, the CDR3 reads TGTGCCAGCAGTTTGGAGGGGTTTGGCTCCTACGAGCAGTACTTC. The J gene is TRBJ2-7, the V gene TRBV27, with D possibly TRBD2 on 6 matching bases. Germline assignment: CDR1 MNHEY and CDR2 SMNVEV (reference sequence). V was cut by 3 bases and J by 0 bases, with 12 bases left in between. CDR3 length equals 15 residues.

This chain links TRBV4-1 with TRBJ1-2; D is unclear. The CDR3 sequence is 15 residues long. Germline V lookup: CDR1 MGHRA, CDR2 YSYEKL. Deletions cut 0 bases from V and 11 bases from J, with 19 bases between. The CDR3 here is CASSQDGVRWAKYTF. CDR3 coding DNA: TGCGCCAGCAGCCAAGACGGGGTTAGGTGGGCGAAATACACCTTC.

The V and J genes are TRBV27 and TRBJ1-4; a possible D gene is TRBD1 (5 bases). Per the germline V gene, CDR1 is MNHEY and CDR2 is SMNVEV (reference sequence). The CDR3 extends over 15 amino acids. V shed 5 bases and J shed 1 base, with 11 bases lying between them. Here the CDR3 reads CASSRRGGTNEKLFF. In DNA, the CDR3 is TGTGCCAGCAGTAGGAGGGGAGGAACTAATGAAAAACTGTTTTTT. The full variable domain, in which reference TRBV27 and TRBJ1-4 provide the parts outside the CDR3, is EAQVTQNPRYLITVTGKKLTVTCSQNMNHEYMSWYRQDPGLGLRQIYYSMNVEVTDKGDVPEGYKVSRKEKRNFPLILESPSPNQTSLYFCASSRRGGTNEKLFFGSGTQLSVL.

This clonotype was seen once. The rearrangement joins TRBV6-1 to TRBJ1-1, with D hard to call. The CDR3 has 13 residues. The germline V gene encodes CDR1 MNHNS and CDR2 SASEGT. The germline V and J ends were trimmed by 6 bases and 3 bases, with 11 bases remaining between them. CDR3 amino acids: CASRGRQDTEAFF. The CDR3 DNA sequence: TGTGCCAGCAGAGGACGGCAGGACACTGAAGCTTTCTTT.